The 23 T cell receptor beta chains below all came from one sample that was sequenced in a study of T cell responses to AZD1222 COVID-19 vaccine. Sequencing was performed with immunoSEQ multiplex PCR; in TCRdb, only in-frame clones are kept and a portion is missing. This table has fewer than 200,000 clones, roughly 92% appearing once. The specimen comprised peripheral blood, sampled 28 days after the second AZD1222 dose. These receptors came from an adult who received the AZD1222 COVID-19 vaccine.

This chain links TRBV7-3 with TRBJ1-2; 9 nucleotides match TRBD1. The CDR3 sequence is 16 residues long. In germline, CDR1 is SGHTA, CDR2 FQGTGA. J was trimmed by 2 bases and V by 5 bases; bases with no gene match: 9. This chain's CDR3 is CASSTYPGQGNYGYTF. The CDR3 DNA reads as TGTGCCAGCAGCACTTACCCGGGACAGGGAAACTATGGCTACACCTTC.

The gene calls are TRBV20-1 and TRBJ2-3; no definite D call. The V and J ends lost 3 bases and 4 bases respectively, with 2 bases between them. Germline loops: CDR1 DFQATT, CDR2 SNEGSKA (reference sequence). The CDR3 spans 10 residues. This CDR3 reads CSASSDTQYF. The CDR3 DNA sequence: TGCAGTGCTAGTTCAGATACGCAGTATTTT.

The chain employs TRBV6-5 and TRBJ1-2; 10 nucleotides line up with TRBD1. The germline V gene has CDR1 MNHEY and CDR2 SVGAGI. The CDR3 has 14 residues. V was clipped by 6 bases and J by 7 bases; unmatched bases: 8. The CDR3: CASSPPGQGGGYTF. CDR3 coding DNA: TGTGCCAGCAGCCCCCCTGGACAGGGGGGTGGCTACACCTTC.

The CDR3 region is CASSFDPGRADTQYF. CDR3 sequence (DNA): TGTGCCAGCAGTTTCGACCCGGGAAGGGCAGATACGCAGTATTTT. The gene calls are TRBV7-3 and TRBJ2-3, with D possibly matching TRBD2 (5 bases). Trimming took 6 bases from V and 4 from J, leaving 17 bases between them. CDR3 length equals 15 residues. CDR1 and CDR2 from the germline V gene are SGHTA and FQGTGA.

V and J are TRBV19 and TRBJ1-2; 8 bases are shared with TRBD1. This CDR3 is 15 amino acids long. After removal of 7 bases from V and 4 bases from J, the junction contained 11 bases not matched to a gene. Looked up from germline, CDR1 is LNHDA and CDR2 is SQIVND (reference sequence). The DNA of the CDR3 is TGTGCCAGTAAAAGTCAGGGGGCGTCTGGCTATGGCTACACCTTC. This translates into CASKSQGASGYGYTF.

The chain combines TRBV6-5 with TRBJ2-2; maybe TRBD2 (6 bases). Germline-derived CDR1 and CDR2 are MNHEY and SVGAGI. The CDR3 is made up of 16 amino acids. The V end was cut by 2 bases, the J end by 1 base, with 11 bases between. CDR3 residues: CASSYESGVNTGELFF. The CDR3 DNA reads TGTGCCAGCAGTTACGAATCGGGGGTGAACACCGGGGAGCTGTTTTTT.

The chain is built from TRBV9 and TRBJ1-3; unclear D gene. The CDR3 extends over 14 amino acids. Between the trimmed V and J ends, which lost 0 bases and 4 bases, there was a span of 8 bases. Per germline, CDR1 SGDLS and CDR2 YYNGEE. The CDR3 loop is CASSVEQSGNTIYF. In nucleotides, the CDR3 is TGTGCCAGCAGCGTAGAGCAGTCGGGAAACACCATATATTTT. The full variable domain, rest sourced from reference TRBV9 and TRBJ1-3, is DSGVTQTPKHLITATGQRVTLRCSPRSGDLSVYWYQQSLDQGLQFLIQYYNGEERAKGNILERFSAQQFPDLHSELNLSSLELGDSALYFCASSVEQSGNTIYFGEGSWLTVV.

V gene TRBV9 combines with J gene TRBJ1-4, with a weak D call TRBD1 (5 bases). CDR3 length: 15 amino acids. Germline CDR1 is SGDLS and CDR2 is YYNGEE. The germline V and J ends were trimmed by 4 bases and 3 bases, with 13 bases remaining between them. Here the CDR3 DNA reads TGTGCCAGCAGCCCCCGCGCGGGGCCTAATGAAAAACTGTTTTTT. Residues: CASSPRAGPNEKLFF. The full variable domain, completed using reference TRBV9 and TRBJ1-4, is DSGVTQTPKHLITATGQRVTLRCSPRSGDLSVYWYQQSLDQGLQFLIQYYNGEERAKGNILERFSAQQFPDLHSELNLSSLELGDSALYFCASSPRAGPNEKLFFGSGTQLSVL.

The rearrangement uses TRBV10-2 and TRBJ2-7, with D possibly TRBD1 on 8 matching bases. The CDR3 is 14 amino acids. Between the trimmed V and J ends, which lost 3 bases and 2 bases, there was a span of 11 bases. In germline, CDR1 is WSHSY, CDR2 SAAADI. In nucleotides, the CDR3 is TGCGCCAGCAGTGAACAGGGGGGGGCCTACGAGCAGTACTTC. It translates to CASSEQGGAYEQYF.

This sequence joins TRBV7-9 and TRBJ1-1; TRBD1 matches at 9 bases. Germline CDR1 SEHNR, CDR2 FQNEAQ (reference sequence). The ends lost 5 bases at V and 0 bases at J; junction bases unmatched: 4. This CDR3 is built from 15 residues. The CDR3 protein is CASSPGQGMNTEAFF. DNA of the CDR3: TGTGCCAGCAGCCCTGGACAGGGGATGAACACTGAAGCTTTCTTT.

V is TRBV5-5 and J is TRBJ2-1; 13 bases align to TRBD2. Germline V CDR1 and CDR2: SGHKS, YYEKEE (reference sequence). This CDR3 is built from 17 residues. V lost 3 bases, J lost 8 bases, and 11 bases stayed unmatched. In DNA, the CDR3 is TGTGCCAGCAGCTCCGGACGGTGGACTAGCGGGAGTCATGAGCAGTTCTTC. It specifies CASSSGRWTSGSHEQFF.

The chain joins TRBV27 to TRBJ1-1, with D unclear. The germline V gene encodes CDR1 MNHEY and CDR2 SMNVEV (reference sequence). Trimming stripped 4 bases from V and 4 bases from J, with 10 bases between. There are 13 residues in the CDR3. CDR3: CASSYGRGTEAFF. CDR3 in DNA: TGTGCCAGCAGTTACGGACGGGGCACTGAAGCTTTCTTT.

The rearrangement joins TRBV3-1 (or the pseudogene TRBV3-2) to TRBJ2-7, with 11 bases aligning to TRBD1. V dropped 6 bases and J dropped 2; count of bases not matched to a gene: 6. This CDR3 spans 15 amino acids. Germline lookup yields CDR1 LGHDT and CDR2 YNNKEL (reference sequence). The CDR3 nucleotides read TGTGCCAGCAGACAGCGGACAGGGGGCACCTACGAGCAGTACTTC. This gives the protein CASRQRTGGTYEQYF.

This sequence joins TRBV28 and TRBJ2-7, with a tentative D call TRBD1 (5 bases). CDR3 size: 13 residues. The V end lost 7 bases, the J end lost 3 bases, and 13 bases lay between the germline ends. From germline, CDR1 is MDHEN and CDR2 SYDVKM. This CDR3 reads CASIADSNYEQYF. CDR3 DNA: TGTGCCAGCATAGCAGACAGTAACTACGAGCAGTACTTC.

V usage is TRBV5-1 and J usage is TRBJ2-6; D ambiguous. The germline V gene has CDR1 SGHRS and CDR2 YFSETQ. The CDR3 covers 15 residues. V was cut by 4 bases and J by 4 bases, with 12 bases left in between. In nucleotides, the CDR3 is TGCGCCAGCAGCCCCTTACGTCCAGGGGCCAACGTCCTGACTTTC. Its protein product is CASSPLRPGANVLTF.

The J gene is TRBJ2-3, the V gene TRBV6-6; either TRBD1 or TRBD2 may supply D (6 bases each). The CDR3 is made up of 16 amino acids. Per germline, CDR1 MNHNY and CDR2 SVGAGI (reference sequence). V shed 4 bases and J shed 2 bases, with 16 bases lying between them. The CDR3: CASSWKGGSNTDTQYF. The CDR3 nucleotides read TGTGCCAGCAGTTGGAAGGGGGGTTCTAACACAGATACGCAGTATTTT.

DNA of the CDR3: TGTGCCAGCAGACCCGGGACAGGCAAGAAGTGGACCTACGAGCAGTACTTC. Translation gives CASRPGTGKKWTYEQYF. The chain joins TRBV27 to TRBJ2-7, with TRBD1 identical over 8 bases. This CDR3 is built from 17 residues. Germline CDR1 and CDR2: MNHEY and SMNVEV (reference sequence). V was clipped by 6 bases and J by 2 bases; unmatched bases: 15.

The chain carries TRBV28 and TRBJ1-2; 8 bases map to TRBD1. Germline CDR1 MDHEN, CDR2 SYDVKM. After removal of 5 bases from V and 4 bases from J, the junction contained 9 bases not matched to a gene. CDR3 length: 15 amino acids. The CDR3 region is CASSPPLGQAYGYTF. CDR3 nucleotide sequence: TGTGCCAGCAGTCCACCCTTGGGACAGGCCTATGGCTACACCTTC.

The chain has TRBV2 and TRBJ2-7; TRBD1 is a possible D gene (6 bases). Germline V gene lookup returns CDR1 SNHLY and CDR2 FYNNEI. The CDR3 contains 15 residues. Trimming stripped 3 bases from V and 2 bases from J, with 14 bases between. CDR3 in amino acids: CASSEARTEAYEQYF. CDR3 sequence (DNA): TGTGCCAGCAGTGAGGCGAGGACAGAGGCCTACGAGCAGTACTTC. Based on the CDR3 plus reference TRBV2 and TRBJ2-7, the full variable domain is EPEVTQTPSHQVTQMGQEVILRCVPISNHLYFYWYRQILGQKVEFLVSFYNNEISEKSEIFDDQFSVERPDGSNFTLKIRSTKLEDSAMYFCASSEARTEAYEQYFGPGTRLTVT.

The CDR3: CASSSGRAEAFF. The CDR3 DNA reads as TGTGCCAGCAGCTCAGGGAGAGCTGAAGCTTTCTTT. The gene calls are TRBV13 and TRBJ1-1, with D perhaps TRBD1 (5 bases). The germline V gene has CDR1 PRHDT and CDR2 FYEKMQ (reference sequence). The CDR3 extends over 12 amino acids. The V gene lost 4 bases and the J gene lost 6 bases, with 9 bases spanning the gap.

The chain recombines TRBV24-1 with TRBJ1-5; possibly TRBD1 for D (6 bases). Between the trimmed V and J ends, which lost 7 bases and 6 bases, there was a span of 21 bases. The CDR3 is 16 residues long. Germline V gene data show CDR1 as KGHDR and CDR2 as SFDVKD. The CDR3 DNA is TGTGCCACCAGCGATGGATTCGCGGGGGGCGGTCAGCCCCAGCATTTT. Encoded protein: CATSDGFAGGGQPQHF.

J is TRBJ2-7 and V is TRBV4-1, with TRBD1 matching over 7 bases. Losses at the gene ends were 5 bases for V and 1 base for J; bases not matched to a gene: 2. From germline, CDR1 is MGHRA and CDR2 YSYEKL. The length of the CDR3 is 13 residues. CDR3 amino acids: CASSYRGSYEQYF. CDR3 bases: TGCGCCAGCAGCTACAGGGGATCCTACGAGCAGTACTTC.

The chain joins TRBV5-1 to TRBJ1-1; D unclear. The germline V and J ends were trimmed by 2 bases and 1 base, with 9 bases remaining between them. Germline-derived CDR1 and CDR2 are SGHRS and YFSETQ. The CDR3 is made up of 14 amino acids. CDR3 DNA sequence: TGCGCCAGCAGCTTCGACTCAGGGAACACTGAAGCTTTCTTT. This translates into CASSFDSGNTEAFF.